This is a list of T cell receptor beta chains from one sample in a study of neurological immune-mediated disorders. MiXCR, applied by TCRdb to the 5' RACE reads, yields one record per CDR3 protein. The top ten clones hold 25% to 30% of a sample with roughly 36,000 distinct CDR3 sequences, about 14% of them seen once. The sequencing input was PBMCs. These receptor sequences come from a woman aged 45-65 years with HTLV-1-associated myelopathy (HAM/TSP). CDR3s include the opening cysteine and the closing phenylalanine or tryptophan. A D gene is named only where the DNA matches it firmly. Some rows have no size entry. The others give once, few or many, or a class for an expanded clone.

v_gene: TRBV3-1
j_gene: TRBJ2-3
abundance: -
d_gene: -
CDR3nt: TGTGCCAGCAGCCAAGACGGAACAGGAGGTCAGCCCCAGTATTTT
CDR3aa: CASSQDGTGGQPQYF

v_gene: TRBV19
j_gene: TRBJ2-4
abundance: many
d_gene: -
CDR3nt: TGTGCCAGTAGTAGGAGGGAGTCCAAAAACATTCAGTACTTC
CDR3aa: CASSRRESKNIQYF

v_gene: TRBV5-1
j_gene: TRBJ1-1
abundance: many
d_gene: -
CDR3nt: TGCGCCAGCAGCTTGGGGGGATCAGGGGCAAGGGCTGAAGCTTTCTTT
CDR3aa: CASSLGGSGARAEAFF

v_gene: TRBV28
j_gene: TRBJ2-3
abundance: -
d_gene: -
CDR3nt: TGTGCCAGCAGTTTAAGGGGGGGCACAGATACGCAGTATTTT
CDR3aa: CASSLRGGTDTQYF

v_gene: TRBV6-5
j_gene: TRBJ1-6
abundance: many
d_gene: TRBD1
CDR3nt: TGTGCCAGCAGTGGGACAGGGGGCGGAAATTCACCCCTCCACTTT
CDR3aa: CASSGTGGGNSPLHF

v_gene: TRBV5-1
j_gene: TRBJ2-1
abundance: many
d_gene: TRBD1
CDR3nt: TGCGCCAGCAGCCCAACAGGGGAATACAATGAGCAGTTCTTC
CDR3aa: CASSPTGEYNEQFF

v_gene: TRBV13
j_gene: TRBJ1-5
abundance: many
d_gene: TRBD1
CDR3nt: TGTGCCAGCAGACGACAGGGTGGCAATCAGCCCCAGCATTTT
CDR3aa: CASRRQGGNQPQHF

v_gene: TRBV4-1
j_gene: TRBJ2-5
abundance: -
d_gene: -
CDR3nt: TGCGCCAGCAGCCAAGCCCGCTCCGGGGGAGCAGAGACCCAGTACTTC
CDR3aa: CASSQARSGGAETQYF

v_gene: TRBV7-9
j_gene: TRBJ2-1
abundance: -
d_gene: TRBD2
CDR3nt: TGTGCCAGCAGCCCTGGACTAGCGGGACACTATGAGCAGTTCTTC
CDR3aa: CASSPGLAGHYEQFF

v_gene: TRBV5-1
j_gene: TRBJ1-5
abundance: many
d_gene: -
CDR3nt: TGCGCCAGCAGCTTGGGGGGAATCAATCAGCCCCAGCATTTT
CDR3aa: CASSLGGINQPQHF